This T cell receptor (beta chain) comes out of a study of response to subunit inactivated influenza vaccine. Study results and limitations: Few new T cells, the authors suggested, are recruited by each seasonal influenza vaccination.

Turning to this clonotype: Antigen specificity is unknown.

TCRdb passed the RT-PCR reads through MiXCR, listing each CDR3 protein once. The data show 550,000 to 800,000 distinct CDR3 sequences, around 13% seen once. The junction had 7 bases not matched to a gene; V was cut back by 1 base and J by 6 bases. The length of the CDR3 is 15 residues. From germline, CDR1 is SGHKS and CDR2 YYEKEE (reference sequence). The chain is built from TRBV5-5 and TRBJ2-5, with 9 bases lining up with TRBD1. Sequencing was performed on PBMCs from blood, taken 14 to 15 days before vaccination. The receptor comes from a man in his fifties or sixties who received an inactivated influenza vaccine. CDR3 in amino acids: CASSLWTGVVKTQYF. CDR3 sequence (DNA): TGTGCCAGCAGCTTGTGGACAGGGGTGGTAAAGACCCAGTACTTC.